The clone carrying this T cell receptor (beta chain) came up a few times. This entry is derived from a study of blood T cell repertoires in COVID-19. In the study overall: T cells, B-cell-depleted T cells, or PBMCs supplied cDNA or gDNA.

Per the authors' pipeline: Reference gene primer amplification yielded estimated nucleated cell counts. Sequencing used immunoSEQ multiplex PCR; TCRdb keeps in-frame clones, though not all of them. V and J calls and clone size are given by that table; D and trimming were obtained from the DNA. Of about 50,000 clones in the sample, approximately 85% were seen once. Trimming removed 6 bases at V and 4 bases at J, with 8 bases between. Germline-derived CDR1 and CDR2 are KGHDR and SFDVKD. CDR3 length equals 13 residues. The chain is built from TRBV24-1 and TRBJ2-2, with unresolved D. The sequence was obtained from a human donor in a cohort sampled during active COVID-19. Sequencing was performed on peripheral blood. CDR3 in DNA: TGTGCCACCAGTACAAGAAGCACCGGGGAGCTGTTTTTT. As protein: CATSTRSTGELFF.